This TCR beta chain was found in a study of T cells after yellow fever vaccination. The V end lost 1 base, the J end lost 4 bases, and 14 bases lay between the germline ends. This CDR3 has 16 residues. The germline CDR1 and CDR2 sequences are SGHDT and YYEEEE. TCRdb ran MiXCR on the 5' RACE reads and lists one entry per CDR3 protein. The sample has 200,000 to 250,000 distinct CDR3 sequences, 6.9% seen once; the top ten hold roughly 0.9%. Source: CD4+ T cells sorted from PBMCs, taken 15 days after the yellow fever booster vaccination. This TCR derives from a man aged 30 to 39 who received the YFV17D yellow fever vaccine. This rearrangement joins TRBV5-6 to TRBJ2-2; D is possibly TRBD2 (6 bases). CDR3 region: CASSLSQRVSTGELFF. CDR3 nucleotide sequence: TGTGCCAGCAGCTTGAGCCAGCGGGTCTCCACCGGGGAGCTGTTTTTT.